These 18 T cell receptor beta chains originate from one sample sequenced in a study of T-cell reconstitution after alpha-beta-depleted transplantation in children. Unique molecular identifiers were built into the TCRbeta library. TCRdb independently ran MiXCR on the PCR reads; one entry per CDR3 protein. This sample has about 640,000 distinct CDR3 sequences, with over 10% found just once. Material: PBMCs, mostly from graft donor cells, obtained 360 days after TCRalphabeta/CD19-depleted stem cell transplant. The receptors shown here come from a male patient between 10 and 17 years old who had a stem cell transplant for acute myeloid leukemia, so the T cells may come from the graft donor.

The chain combines TRBV7-2 with TRBJ2-1; no clear D gene. The length of the CDR3 is 10 residues. The V end lost 2 bases, the J end lost 11 bases, and 4 bases lay between the germline ends. Germline values: CDR1 SGHTA, CDR2 FQGNSA. The CDR3 protein is CASSLSQQFF. Written as DNA, the CDR3 is TGTGCCAGCAGCTTATCGCAGCAGTTCTTC.

There are many counts of this clonotype. The rearrangement links TRBV10-3 to TRBJ2-1, with D perhaps matching TRBD1 or TRBD2 (5 bases each). Germline lookup yields CDR1 ENHRY and CDR2 SYGVKD. Deletions cut 3 bases from V and 3 bases from J, with 9 bases between. This CDR3 comprises 14 residues. This CDR3 is CAISDRGSYNEQFF. The CDR3 coding sequence is TGTGCCATCAGTGATCGGGGCAGCTACAATGAGCAGTTCTTC.

The chain links TRBV6-2 or TRBV6-3 to TRBJ2-1; no clear D. The V and J ends lost 2 bases and 15 bases respectively, with 14 bases between them. The CDR3 has 12 amino acids. CDR1 and CDR2 (germline): MNHEY, SVGEGT. The CDR3 here is CASSYPQRERFF. Here the CDR3 DNA reads TGTGCCAGCAGTTACCCCCAAAGGGAAAGGTTCTTC.

This clonotype has a handful of counts. This chain links TRBV5-1 with TRBJ1-1, with a weak D call TRBD1 (5 bases). Germline V gene sequence: CDR1 SGHRS, CDR2 YFSETQ. The length of the CDR3 is 19 residues. V lost 0 bases and J 0 bases, leaving 21 bases between the germline ends. The CDR3 bases are TGCGCCAGCAGCTTGGCCGTGAGGGGCCTAGGCCCTATGAACACTGAAGCTTTCTTT. Protein sequence: CASSLAVRGLGPMNTEAFF.

The CDR3 DNA reads as TGCGCCAGCAGCTTTGGGATGGGGCAGTACTTC. Protein sequence: CASSFGMGQYF. The chain links TRBV5-1 to TRBJ2-7; D not certain. With 2 bases removed from V and 9 bases from J, the gap between germline ends came to 9 bases. Germline V gene sequence: CDR1 SGHRS, CDR2 YFSETQ. This CDR3 has 11 residues.

This clonotype was counted a few times. The chain carries TRBV21-1 and TRBJ2-1; the table's D call, TRBD1, was not checked against the DNA. TRBV21-1 is reported as a pseudogene. CDR3 size: 19 residues. The CDR3 DNA reads TGTGCCAGCAGGCAACCTAGGGACTGGGTGGGGAGGACCTACAATGAGCAGTTCTTC. This translates into CASRQPRDWVGRTYNEQFF.

This clonotype was seen a handful of times. The gene calls are TRBV28 and TRBJ2-1; 8 bases are a match to TRBD1. The CDR3 spans 15 residues. CDR1 is MDHEN and CDR2 is SYDVKM in the germline V gene. J gave up 8 bases and V 3 bases, and 9 bases lay outside the gene matches. The CDR3 region is CASSFPGQVLDEQFF. For the CDR3, the DNA is TGTGCCAGCAGTTTTCCGGGACAGGTTCTCGATGAGCAGTTCTTC.

The J gene is TRBJ2-3, the V gene TRBV11-2; TRBD2 agrees at 8 bases. Germline V gene data show CDR1 as SGHAT and CDR2 as FQNNGV. This CDR3 spans 17 amino acids. After removal of 2 bases from V and 6 bases from J, the junction contained 13 bases not matched to a gene. CDR3: CASSLHPAGALVDTQYF. Written as DNA, the CDR3 is TGTGCCAGCAGCTTACATCCAGCGGGAGCTCTAGTGGATACGCAGTATTTT.

The chain uses TRBV28 and TRBJ1-4; the match to TRBD1 covers 10 bases. This CDR3 spans 14 amino acids. Looked up from germline, CDR1 is MDHEN and CDR2 is SYDVKM. Trimming cost V 5 bases and J 5 bases; bases outside gene matches: 2. CDR3 sequence (DNA): TGTGCCAGCAGTCAGGGACAGGGGAATGAAAAACTGTTTTTT. Amino acids: CASSQGQGNEKLFF.

This clonotype has more than one count but fewer than ten. The chain is built from TRBV29-1 and TRBJ2-1; 12 nucleotides match TRBD2. Germline-derived CDR1 and CDR2 are SQVTM and ANQGSEA. V lost 6 bases to trimming and J lost 0 bases; unmatched junction nucleotides: 9. The CDR3 consists of 17 residues. CDR3 in amino acids: CSVRRLAGGSSYNEQFF. The CDR3 DNA reads as TGCAGCGTGAGGCGTCTAGCGGGGGGGAGCTCCTACAATGAGCAGTTCTTC.

This clonotype showed up many times. The chain links TRBV5-1 to TRBJ2-2; perhaps TRBD2 as D (5 bases). The CDR3 length is 15 residues. The germline CDR1 and CDR2 sequences are SGHRS and YFSETQ. V gave up 0 bases and J gave up 3 bases, with 9 bases separating them. The CDR3 sequence is CASSLGGSYTGELFF. Written as DNA, the CDR3 is TGCGCCAGCAGCTTGGGAGGGAGTTACACCGGGGAGCTGTTTTTT.

This clonotype was recorded a few times. The genes are TRBV28 and TRBJ2-7; tentative D call: TRBD1 (6 bases). Trimming removed 7 bases from V and 2 bases from J, with 12 bases in between. The CDR3 is 13 residues long. From germline, CDR1 is MDHEN and CDR2 SYDVKM. DNA for the CDR3: TGTGCCAGCAACCTACAGGGCGCCTACGAGCAGTACTTC. Residues: CASNLQGAYEQYF. Using reference TRBV28 and TRBJ2-7 for the parts outside the CDR3, the full variable domain is DVKVTQSSRYLVKRTGEKVFLECVQDMDHENMFWYRQDPGLGLRLIYFSYDVKMKEKGDIPEGYSVSREKKERFSLILESASTNQTSMYLCASNLQGAYEQYFGPGTRLTVT.

This clonotype was observed many times. V gene TRBV7-6 combines with J gene TRBJ2-7, with no clear D. V shed 3 bases and J shed 4 bases, with 13 bases lying between them. The CDR3 totals 14 residues. In germline, CDR1 is SGHVS, CDR2 FNYEAQ. The CDR3, as DNA: TGTGCCAGCAGCTTGAGGCGCCCCCCATACGAGCAGTACTTC. As protein: CASSLRRPPYEQYF.

As for this clonotype: Possible read error: a much larger clone is one base away. This rearrangement joins TRBV7-3 to TRBJ2-2, with a tentative D call TRBD2 (6 bases). Trimming shortened V by 5 bases and J by 1 base, and 11 bases separated the two germline ends. CDR1 SGHTA and CDR2 FQGTGA come from the germline V gene. The CDR3 spans 15 residues. The CDR3 region is CASSPYGGNTGELFF. The DNA for the CDR3 is TGTGCCAGCAGCCCCTACGGGGGGAACACCGGGGAGCTGTTTTTT. Full variable domain (remainder filled in from reference TRBV7-3 and TRBJ2-2): GAGVSQTPSNKVTEKGKYVELRCDPISGHTALYWYRQSLGQGPEFLIYFQGTGAADDSGLPNDRFFAVRPEGSVSTLKIQRTERGDSAVYLCASSPYGGNTGELFFGEGSRLTVL.

This chain links TRBV29-1 with TRBJ2-3; D not resolved. Trimming removed 8 bases at V and 4 bases at J, with 13 bases between. The CDR3 contains 12 residues. Germline V gene lookup returns CDR1 SQVTM and CDR2 ANQGSEA. CDR3 in amino acids: CSTRDGPDTQYF. The CDR3 DNA follows: TGCAGCACCCGAGACGGTCCAGATACGCAGTATTTT.

The chain has TRBV11-1 and TRBJ2-1; 7 bases are shared with TRBD1. The CDR3 loop spans 17 amino acids. Per germline, CDR1 SGHAT and CDR2 FQDESV (reference sequence). The V gene end was trimmed by 0 bases and the J gene end by 4 bases; junction bases not matched to a gene: 9. The CDR3 sequence is CASSLALDRFPYNEQFF. In nucleotides, the CDR3 is TGTGCCAGCAGCTTAGCTCTGGACAGGTTTCCTTACAATGAGCAGTTCTTC. The full variable domain, its missing parts supplied by reference TRBV11-1 and TRBJ2-1, is EAEVAQSPRYKITEKSQAVAFWCDPISGHATLYWYRQILGQGPELLVQFQDESVVDDSQLPKDRFSAERLKGVDSTLKIQPAELGDSAMYLCASSLALDRFPYNEQFFGPGTRLTVL.

The rearrangement uses TRBV7-8 and TRBJ2-7, with D tentatively TRBD1 or TRBD2 (5 bases each). The CDR3 consists of 15 residues. Trimming left V 0 bases short and J 3 bases short, with 12 bases between. CDR1 and CDR2 (germline): SGHVS, FQNEAQ. The CDR3, as DNA: TGTGCCAGCAGCTTAGCCCGGGGACGGGACTACGAGCAGTACGTC. This translates into CASSLARGRDYEQYV.

This clonotype has a handful of counts. This chain uses TRBV5-1 with TRBJ1-1; the D gene is possibly TRBD1 (5 bases). V lost 6 bases and J 5 bases, leaving 20 bases between the germline ends. The CDR3 runs 15 residues. The germline V gene encodes CDR1 SGHRS and CDR2 YFSETQ. The CDR3 bases are TGCGCCAGCAATATCAGGGAATCAGGTCCGACTGAAGCTTTCTTT. Encoded protein: CASNIRESGPTEAFF.